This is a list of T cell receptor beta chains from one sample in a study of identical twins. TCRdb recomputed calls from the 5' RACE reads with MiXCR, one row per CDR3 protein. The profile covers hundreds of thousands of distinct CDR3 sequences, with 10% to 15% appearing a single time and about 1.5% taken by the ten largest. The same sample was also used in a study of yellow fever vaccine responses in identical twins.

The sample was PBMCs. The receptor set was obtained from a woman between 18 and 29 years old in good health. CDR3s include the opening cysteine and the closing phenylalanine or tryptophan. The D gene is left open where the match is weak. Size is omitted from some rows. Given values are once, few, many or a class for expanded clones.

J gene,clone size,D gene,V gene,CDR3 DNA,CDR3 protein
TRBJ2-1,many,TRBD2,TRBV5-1,TGCGCCAGTCATCCGGGGGGGGGGCGCATAAACAATGAGCAGTTCTTC,CASHPGGGRINNEQFF
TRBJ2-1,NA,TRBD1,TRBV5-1,TGCGCCAGCAGCTTGGAAGGGGGCGAAGCCCTCAATGAGCAGTTCTTC,CASSLEGGEALNEQFF
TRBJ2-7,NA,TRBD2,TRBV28,TGTGCCAGCAGTCCGCTGACTAGCCCTCATTCTAACTACGAGCAGTACTTC,CASSPLTSPHSNYEQYF
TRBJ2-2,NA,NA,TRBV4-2,TGTGCCAGCAGCCAAGAGTCTGGGGCCGGGGAGCTGTTTTTT,CASSQESGAGELFF
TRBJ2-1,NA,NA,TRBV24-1,TGTGCCACCAGTGCCTCGGGAAGGGCCAATGAGCAGTTCTTC,CATSASGRANEQFF
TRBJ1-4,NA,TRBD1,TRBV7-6,TGTGCCAGCAGCTTAGAAGGGGGCACCGGAAAACTGTTTTTT,CASSLEGGTGKLFF
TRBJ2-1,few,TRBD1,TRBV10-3,TGTGCCATCACTCCGGACAGGGCGGACTACAATGAGCAGTTCTTC,CAITPDRADYNEQFF
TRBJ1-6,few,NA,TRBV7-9,TGTGCCAGCAGCTTAGCGGACTTGACACCCCTCCACTTT,CASSLADLTPLHF
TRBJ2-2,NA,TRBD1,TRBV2,TGTGCCTTCAGTCTGCCCCCCGGGACAGGGTGGAGGACCGGGGAGCTGTTTTTT,CAFSLPPGTGWRTGELFF
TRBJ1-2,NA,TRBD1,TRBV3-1,TGTGCCAGCAGCCAAGATCCGAAAACTCGACAGGGGGCCTATGGCTACACCTTC,CASSQDPKTRQGAYGYTF
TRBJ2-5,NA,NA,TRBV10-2,TGCGCCAGCAGTGTCCGGCTAGCTTTGGGAGAGACCCAGTACTTC,CASSVRLALGETQYF
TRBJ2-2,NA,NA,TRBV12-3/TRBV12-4,TGTGCCAGCAGTTTAAATGTTGCCAACAGGGCCGGGGAGCTGTTTTTT,CASSLNVANRAGELFF
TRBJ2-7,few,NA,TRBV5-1,TGCGCCAGCAGCTTCGCGGCCGGATACGAGCAGTACTTC,CASSFAAGYEQYF
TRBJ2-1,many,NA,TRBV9,TGTGCCAGCAGCGCCGAAGGGGTGCCGTACAATGAGCAGTTCTTC,CASSAEGVPYNEQFF
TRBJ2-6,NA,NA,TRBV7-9,TGTGCCAGCAGCTTAGATACCCCTGGGGCCAACGTCCTGACTTTC,CASSLDTPGANVLTF
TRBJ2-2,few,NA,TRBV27,TGTGCCAGCAGTTTATTGGAACGGGTCCCTTGGGGGGAGCTGTTTTTT,CASSLLERVPWGELFF
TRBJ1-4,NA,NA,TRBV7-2,TGTGCCAGCAGCTTACAAGGCGGGACGGCTAATGAAAAACTGTTTTTT,CASSLQGGTANEKLFF
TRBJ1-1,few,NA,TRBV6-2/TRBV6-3,TGTGCCAGCAGTTACTCCGCAGGGGCCATGGGCACTGAAGCTTTCTTT,CASSYSAGAMGTEAFF
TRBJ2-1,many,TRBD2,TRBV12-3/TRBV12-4,TGTGCCAGCAGCACCAGTAGCGGGAGAGCCTACAATGAGCAGTTCTTC,CASSTSSGRAYNEQFF
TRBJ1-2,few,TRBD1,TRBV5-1,TGCGCCAGCAGCTCTCACCCGGGACAGGGGACTAACTATGGCTACACCTTC,CASSSHPGQGTNYGYTF
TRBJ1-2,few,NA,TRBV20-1,TGCAGTGCTAGTCGAATTCCGGGGACCATCTTC,CSASRIPGTIF
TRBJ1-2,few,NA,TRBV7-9,TGTGCCAGCAGCTTAGAACAGGGACATGGCTACACCTTC,CASSLEQGHGYTF
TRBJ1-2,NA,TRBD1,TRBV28,TGTGCCAGCAGACCTACGAACGACAGGGGTAACTATGGCTACACCTTC,CASRPTNDRGNYGYTF
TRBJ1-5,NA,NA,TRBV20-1,TGCAGTGCTAGAGATGGAGGACTCACCAATCAGCCCCAGCATTTT,CSARDGGLTNQPQHF
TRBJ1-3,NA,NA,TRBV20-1,TGCAGTGCTAGAGATCTGGCAGGATCTGGAAACACCATATATTTT,CSARDLAGSGNTIYF
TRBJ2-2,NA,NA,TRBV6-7,TGTGCCAGCAGAAATGGGACTCGGAACACCGGGGAGCTGTTTTTT,CASRNGTRNTGELFF
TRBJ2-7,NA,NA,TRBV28,TGTGCCACCGGCCCGAACCCTTCCCTCTACGAGCAGTACTTC,CATGPNPSLYEQYF
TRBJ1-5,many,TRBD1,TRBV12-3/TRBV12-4,TGTGCCAGCAGTTTTAATCAGGGGGCGAATCAGCCCCAGCATTTT,CASSFNQGANQPQHF
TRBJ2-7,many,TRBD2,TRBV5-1,TGCGCCAGCAGCTTGGAATTCCTAGCGGGAAATCGGGGTGAGCAGTACTTC,CASSLEFLAGNRGEQYF
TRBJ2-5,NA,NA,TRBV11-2,TGTGCCAGCAGCTCAACCCCGGGGGAAGAGACCCAGTACTTC,CASSSTPGEETQYF
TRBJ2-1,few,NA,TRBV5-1,TGCGCCAGCAGCTTGGGACAGGGAGGACCCTACAATGAGCAGTTCTTC,CASSLGQGGPYNEQFF
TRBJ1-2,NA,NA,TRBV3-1,TGTGCCAGCAGCCAAGACGGACGTGGCTACACCTTC,CASSQDGRGYTF
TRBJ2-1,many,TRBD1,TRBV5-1,TGCGCCAGCAGCGTTACAGGGGCCTCCTACAATGAGCAGTTCTTC,CASSVTGASYNEQFF
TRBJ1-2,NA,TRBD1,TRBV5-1,TGCGCCAGCAGCATCGCCGGGACAGGGAGTTATGGCTACACCTTC,CASSIAGTGSYGYTF
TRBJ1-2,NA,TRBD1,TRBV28,TGTGCCAGCAGTCACCGGGACAGAGCTAACTATGGCTACACCTTC,CASSHRDRANYGYTF
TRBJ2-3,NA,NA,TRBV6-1,TGTGCCAGCAGTGAAGGTTGGGCAGAAGATCAATATTTT,CASSEGWAEDQYF